This TCR beta chain came from a study of monozygotic twins with inflammatory bowel disease. Researchers generated cDNA in eight separate reactions per sample. With the 5' RACE reads reprocessed, TCRdb shows one record per CDR3 protein and no DNA. The ten most abundant clones cover about 1.2% of a sample with some 150,000 distinct CDR3 sequences. Comment on this clonotype: What it binds is not known.

Blood was collected, approximately 2.5 ml per donor. Findings of the study overall: Against healthy co-twins, IBD patients had lower TCRbeta diversity (measured by inverse Simpson). IBD patients shared fewer clonotypes with others than healthy twins, especially with disease activity.

The TCR comes from a human donor with ulcerative colitis or Crohn's disease, or a healthy co-twin of an affected twin (not recorded which). The specimen was blood.

The CDR3 region is CASSFGPTSSGNTIYF. The chain employs TRBV6-5 and TRBJ1-3. The CDR3 sequence is 16 residues long. Germline lookup yields CDR1 MNHEY and CDR2 SVGAGI.